This T cell receptor beta chain was profiled in a study of beta chain features in type 1 diabetes. For the study at large: The examined sorted cells totaled about 110 million across samples.

Expressed TCRB transcripts were sequenced because the isolated RNA had all been reverse transcribed beforehand. The table came from immunoSEQ multiplex PCR; TCRdb's copy has only in-frame clones and leaves some out. This table has 400,000 to 500,000 clones, about 15% appearing once. This clone was found a few times. Germline V gene lookup returns CDR1 MNHEY and CDR2 SVGAGI. This CDR3 contains 14 residues. With V trimmed by 6 bases and J by 3 bases, 6 bases remained unmatched. This chain connects TRBV6-5 to TRBJ2-7, with 9 bases that match TRBD1. Source material: naive CD4+ T cells from blood. This receptor was identified in a man aged 25 to 45 in good health. The CDR3 region has the DNA TGTGCCAGCAGAAGGGGACAGGGAGGCTACGAGCAGTACTTC. It encodes CASRRGQGGYEQYF.